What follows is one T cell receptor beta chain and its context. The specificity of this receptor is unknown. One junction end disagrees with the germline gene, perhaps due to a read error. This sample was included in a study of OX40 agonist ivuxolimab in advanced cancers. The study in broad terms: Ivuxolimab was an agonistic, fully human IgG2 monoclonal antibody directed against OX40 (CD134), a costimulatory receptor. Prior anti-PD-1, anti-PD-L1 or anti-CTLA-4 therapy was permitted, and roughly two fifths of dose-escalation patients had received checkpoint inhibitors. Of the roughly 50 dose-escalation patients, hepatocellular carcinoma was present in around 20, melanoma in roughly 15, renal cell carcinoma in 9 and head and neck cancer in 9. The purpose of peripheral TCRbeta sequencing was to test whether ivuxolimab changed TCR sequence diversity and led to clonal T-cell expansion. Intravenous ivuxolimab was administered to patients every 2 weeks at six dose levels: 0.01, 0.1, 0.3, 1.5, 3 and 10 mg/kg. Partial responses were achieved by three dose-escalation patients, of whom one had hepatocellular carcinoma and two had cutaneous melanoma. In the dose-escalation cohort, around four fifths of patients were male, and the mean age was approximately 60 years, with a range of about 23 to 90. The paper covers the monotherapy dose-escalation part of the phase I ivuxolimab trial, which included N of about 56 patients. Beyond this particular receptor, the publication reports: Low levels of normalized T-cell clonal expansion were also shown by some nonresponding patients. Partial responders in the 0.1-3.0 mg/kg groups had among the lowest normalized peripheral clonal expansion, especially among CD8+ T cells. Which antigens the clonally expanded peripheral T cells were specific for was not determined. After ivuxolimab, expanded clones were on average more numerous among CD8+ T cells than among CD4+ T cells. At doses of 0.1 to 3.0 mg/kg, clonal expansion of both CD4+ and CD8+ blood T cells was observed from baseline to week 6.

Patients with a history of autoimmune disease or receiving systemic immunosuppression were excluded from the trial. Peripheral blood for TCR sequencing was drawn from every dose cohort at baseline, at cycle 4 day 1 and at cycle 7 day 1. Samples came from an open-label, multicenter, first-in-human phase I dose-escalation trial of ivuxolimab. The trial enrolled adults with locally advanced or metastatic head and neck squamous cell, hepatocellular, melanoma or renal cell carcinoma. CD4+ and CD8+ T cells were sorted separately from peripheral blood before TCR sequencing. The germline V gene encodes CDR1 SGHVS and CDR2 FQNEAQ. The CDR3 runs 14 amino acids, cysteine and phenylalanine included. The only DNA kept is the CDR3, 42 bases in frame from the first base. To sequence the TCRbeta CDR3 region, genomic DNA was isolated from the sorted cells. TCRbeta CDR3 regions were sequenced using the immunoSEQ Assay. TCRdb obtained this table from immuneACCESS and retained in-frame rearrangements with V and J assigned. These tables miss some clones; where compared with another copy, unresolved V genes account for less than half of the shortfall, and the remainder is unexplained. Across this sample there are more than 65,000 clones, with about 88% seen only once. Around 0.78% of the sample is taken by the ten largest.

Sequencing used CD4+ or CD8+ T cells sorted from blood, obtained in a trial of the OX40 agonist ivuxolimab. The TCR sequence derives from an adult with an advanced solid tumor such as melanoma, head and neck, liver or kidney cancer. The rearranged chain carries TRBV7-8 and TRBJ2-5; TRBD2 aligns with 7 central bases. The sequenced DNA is TGTGCCAGCAGGTTAGCGGGCCTGGGGGAGACCCAGTACTTC. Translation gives CASRLAGLGETQYF.